Below are 9 T cell receptor beta chains sequenced from a single sample in a study of Graves' ophthalmopathy and Graves' hyperthyroidism. Amplified TCR beta CDR3 regions were obtained using RNA transcripts as template. Second-round multiplex PCR followed a first-round RT-PCR using HTBI primers. TCRdb passed the multiplex PCR reads through MiXCR, listing each CDR3 protein once. The sample lists more than 300,000 distinct CDR3 sequences, approximately 15% seen once, with roughly 7% in the top ten. The material sequenced was peripheral blood. The receptor set was obtained from a woman aged 18-30 years with stable Graves' hyperthyroidism.

There are many counts of this clonotype. V usage is TRBV4-1 and J usage is TRBJ2-7; no reliable D call. V was clipped by 0 bases and J by 2 bases, with 2 bases between them. The CDR3 consists of 12 residues. The germline gives CDR1 MGHRA, CDR2 YSYEKL. The CDR3 spells CASSQDPYEQYF. CDR3 coding DNA: TGCGCCAGCAGCCAAGACCCCTACGAGCAGTACTTC.

This clonotype appeared once. V and J are TRBV6-5 and TRBJ1-1; 8 bases match TRBD1. Germline-derived CDR1 and CDR2 are MNHEY and SVGAGI. The CDR3 covers 14 residues. J was trimmed by 5 bases and V by 2 bases; bases with no gene match: 4. The CDR3 bases are TGTGCCAGCAGTTACGACAGGACAGGGACTGAAGCTTTCTTT. Encoded protein: CASSYDRTGTEAFF.

This clonotype was seen ten or more times. The chain joins TRBV7-3 to TRBJ1-1, with D perhaps TRBD1 (5 bases). This CDR3 has 15 residues. Germline V gene lookup returns CDR1 SGHTA and CDR2 FQGTGA. V shed 0 bases and J shed 1 base, with 9 bases lying between them. The CDR3 sequence is CASSLTPGENTEAFF. The CDR3 coding sequence is TGTGCCAGCAGCTTAACCCCGGGGGAGAACACTGAAGCTTTCTTT. The full variable domain, with the rest looked up from reference TRBV7-3 and TRBJ1-1, is GAGVSQTPSNKVTEKGKYVELRCDPISGHTALYWYRQSLGQGPEFLIYFQGTGAADDSGLPNDRFFAVRPEGSVSTLKIQRTERGDSAVYLCASSLTPGENTEAFFGQGTRLTVV.

This sequence joins TRBV9 and TRBJ2-2; 7 bases match TRBD1. The germline CDR1 and CDR2 sequences are SGDLS and YYNGEE. V lost 6 bases, J lost 7 bases, and 12 bases stayed unmatched. CDR3 length equals 15 residues. The CDR3 nucleotides read TGTGCCAGCACCGGAAGACAGGGAGTAATCGGGGAGCTGTTTTTT. Its translation: CASTGRQGVIGELFF.

This clonotype was seen ten or more times. The chain joins TRBV19 to TRBJ1-1, with 7 bases matching TRBD1. CDR3 length equals 13 residues. Trimming took 7 bases from V and 5 from J; bases not matched to a gene: 7. Germline values: CDR1 LNHDA, CDR2 SQIVND (reference sequence). CDR3 loop: CASTKSGGTEAFF. The CDR3 DNA sequence: TGTGCCAGTACCAAATCAGGGGGGACTGAAGCTTTCTTT.

The chain combines TRBV7-8 with TRBJ2-5; TRBD2 matches at 15 bases. Germline V gives CDR1 SGHVS, CDR2 FQNEAQ. The V and J ends lost 5 bases and 1 base, in that order; junction bases with no gene match: 5. This CDR3 contains 17 residues. The CDR3 DNA sequence: TGTGCCAGCAGCCCGGGACTAGCGGGGGGCGGCCAAGAGACCCAGTACTTC. This encodes CASSPGLAGGGQETQYF.

This clonotype was observed at least ten times. The chain uses TRBV10-3 and TRBJ1-1, with D unresolved. The CDR3 totals 14 residues. V was pared by 2 bases and J by 0 bases, with 7 bases between. Looked up from germline, CDR1 is ENHRY and CDR2 is SYGVKD. CDR3 DNA: TGTGCCATCAGTGAGGCAGACCTGAACACTGAAGCTTTCTTT. It yields the protein CAISEADLNTEAFF.

This clonotype was detected ten times or more. This sequence joins TRBV7-8 and TRBJ2-5; D tentatively fits TRBD1 or TRBD2 (6 bases each). The CDR3 loop spans 15 amino acids. The germline gives CDR1 SGHVS, CDR2 FQNEAQ. Trimming shortened V by 2 bases and J by 2 bases, and 12 bases separated the two germline ends. CDR3 nucleotide sequence: TGTGCCAGCAGCTTAAAACGGGGGCCTCAAGAGACCCAGTACTTC. It encodes CASSLKRGPQETQYF.

This clonotype was counted between two and nine times. This chain uses TRBV6-1 with TRBJ1-6, with 9 bases fitting TRBD1. V trimming: 6 bases; J trimming: 7 bases; junction bases outside the gene matches: 7. Germline V gene data show CDR1 as MNHNS and CDR2 as SASEGT. There are 15 residues in the CDR3. CDR3 sequence (DNA): TGTGCCAGCAGACGCTCGGGACAGGGCAATTCACCCCTCCACTTT. Protein sequence: CASRRSGQGNSPLHF.